These 2 T cell receptor beta chains were sequenced from one sample in a study of blood T cell repertoires in COVID-19. The method was immunoSEQ multiplex PCR; TCRdb's version includes in-frame clones alone and lacks a portion of them. Altogether about 150,000 clones are present, around 87% being singletons, with the ten largest covering roughly 13%. Sequenced input: peripheral blood. The receptors derive from a man aged 18-30 years with COVID-19, enrolled during active disease.

The chain couples TRBV7-2 to TRBJ2-7, with TRBD1 identical over 8 bases. This CDR3 has 14 residues. Germline trimming cut 1 base from V and 7 bases from J; bases unmatched to any gene: 6. CDR1 SGHTA and CDR2 FQGNSA come from the germline V gene. DNA for the CDR3: TGTGCCAGCAGCTTAGGGACAGGGTATGGGGAGCAGTACTTC. Residues: CASSLGTGYGEQYF.

This sequence joins TRBV27 and TRBJ2-4; 9 bases are shared with TRBD1. CDR1 and CDR2 (germline): MNHEY, SMNVEV (reference sequence). V shed 6 bases, J shed 9 bases, and the junction held 3 bases outside the gene matches. This CDR3 spans 12 amino acids. The DNA for the CDR3 is TGTGCCAGCAGGGAGGGACAGGGCATTCAGTACTTC. Residues: CASREGQGIQYF.